Sequencing of this T cell receptor beta chain was carried out in a study of regulatory T cells. Study-wide points: Skewed V and J usage and few unique V-J pairs marked patient repertoires, most in Tregs. In CD3G-deficient patients, conventional CD4+ T cells were enriched for hydrophobic CDR3 residues at positions 6 and 7.

For this clone: What it binds is not known.

The ends were cut back, 3 bases at V and 1 base at J, with 24 bases in the middle. CDR1 is SSHAT and CDR2 is FNYEAQ in the germline V gene (reference sequence). The CDR3 is 20 residues long. The primer mix had 52 TRBV and 13 TRBJ primers. This table comes from immunoSEQ multiplex PCR, and its TCRdb copy is limited to in-frame clones, with some not included. The profile shows tens of thousands of clones, about 93% of them singletons. A couple of CD3G-deficient patients had more severe autoimmunity; all had some. This sequence joins TRBV7-7 and TRBJ1-4; tentative D call: TRBD1 (5 bases). This TCR was sampled from a child younger than 10 with CD3G deficiency. Sequenced input: conventional CD4+ T cells sorted from blood. The CDR3 reads CASSLGGGAGRAITNEKLFF. CDR3 bases: TGTGCCAGCAGCTTGGGGGGAGGGGCAGGGAGGGCTATAACTAATGAAAAACTGTTTTTT.